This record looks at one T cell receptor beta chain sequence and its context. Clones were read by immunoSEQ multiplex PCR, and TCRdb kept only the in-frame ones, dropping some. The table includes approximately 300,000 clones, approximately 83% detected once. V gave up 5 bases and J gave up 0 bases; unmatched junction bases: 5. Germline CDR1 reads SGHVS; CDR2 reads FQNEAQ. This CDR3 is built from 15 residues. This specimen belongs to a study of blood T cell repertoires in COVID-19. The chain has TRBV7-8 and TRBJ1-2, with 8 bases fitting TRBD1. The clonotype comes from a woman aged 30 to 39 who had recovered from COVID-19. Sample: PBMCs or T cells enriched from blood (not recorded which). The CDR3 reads CASSATGDPNYGYTF. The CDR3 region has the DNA TGTGCCAGCAGCGCGACAGGGGACCCTAACTATGGCTACACCTTC. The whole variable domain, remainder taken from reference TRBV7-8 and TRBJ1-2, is GAGVSQSPRYKVAKRGQDVALRCDPISGHVSLFWYQQALGQGPEFLTYFQNEAQLDKSGLPSDRFFAERPEGSVSTLKIQRTQQEDSAVYLCASSATGDPNYGYTFGSGTRLTVV.